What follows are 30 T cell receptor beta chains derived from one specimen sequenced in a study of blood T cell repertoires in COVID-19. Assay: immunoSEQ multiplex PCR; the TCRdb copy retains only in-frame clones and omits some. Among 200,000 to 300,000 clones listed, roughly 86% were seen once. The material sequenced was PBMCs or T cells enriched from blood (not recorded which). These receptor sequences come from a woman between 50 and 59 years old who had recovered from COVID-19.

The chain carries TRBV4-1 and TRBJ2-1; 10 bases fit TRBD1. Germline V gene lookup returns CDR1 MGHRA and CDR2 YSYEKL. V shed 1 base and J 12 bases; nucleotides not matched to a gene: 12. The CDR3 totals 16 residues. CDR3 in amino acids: CASSQVVGTGEEGQFF. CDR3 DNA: TGCGCCAGCAGCCAAGTAGTTGGGACAGGGGAAGAAGGGCAGTTCTTC.

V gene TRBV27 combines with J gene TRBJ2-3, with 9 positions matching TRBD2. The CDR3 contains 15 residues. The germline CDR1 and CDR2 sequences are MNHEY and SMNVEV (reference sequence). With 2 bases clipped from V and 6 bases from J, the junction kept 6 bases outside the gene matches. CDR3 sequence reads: CASSLGAGGLDTQYF. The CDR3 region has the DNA TGTGCCAGCAGTTTAGGAGCGGGAGGTCTCGATACGCAGTATTTT.

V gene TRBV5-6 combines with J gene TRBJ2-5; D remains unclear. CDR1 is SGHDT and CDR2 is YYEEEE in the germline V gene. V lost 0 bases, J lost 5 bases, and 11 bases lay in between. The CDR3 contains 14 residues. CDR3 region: CASSLEVGSETQYF. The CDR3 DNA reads TGTGCCAGCAGCTTGGAAGTGGGCTCGGAGACCCAGTACTTC.

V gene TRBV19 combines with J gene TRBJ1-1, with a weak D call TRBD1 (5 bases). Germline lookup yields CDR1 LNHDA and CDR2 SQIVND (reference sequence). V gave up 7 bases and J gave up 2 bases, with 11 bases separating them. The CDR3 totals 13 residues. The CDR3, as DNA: TGTGCCAGTATGCGGCAGGGTAACACTGAAGCTTTCTTT. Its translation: CASMRQGNTEAFF.

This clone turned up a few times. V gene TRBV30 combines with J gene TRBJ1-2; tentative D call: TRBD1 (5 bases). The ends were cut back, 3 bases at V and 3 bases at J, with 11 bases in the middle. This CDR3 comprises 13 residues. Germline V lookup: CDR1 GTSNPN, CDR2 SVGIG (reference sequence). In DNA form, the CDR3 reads TGTGCCTGGAGCTGGCAGACAGACTATGGCTACACCTTC. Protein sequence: CAWSWQTDYGYTF.

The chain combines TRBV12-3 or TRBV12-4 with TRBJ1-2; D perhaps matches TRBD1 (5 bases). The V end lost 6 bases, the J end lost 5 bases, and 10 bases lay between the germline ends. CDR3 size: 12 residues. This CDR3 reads CASSNKGYGYTF. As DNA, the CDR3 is TGTGCCAGCAGCAATAAGGGGTATGGCTACACCTTC.

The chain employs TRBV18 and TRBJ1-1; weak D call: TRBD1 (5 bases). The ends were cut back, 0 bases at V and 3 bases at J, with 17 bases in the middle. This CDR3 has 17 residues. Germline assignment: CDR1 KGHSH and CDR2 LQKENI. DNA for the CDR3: TGTGCCAGCTCACCACCTATGCGGGAGGGGAGGTACACTGAAGCTTTCTTT. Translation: CASSPPMREGRYTEAFF.

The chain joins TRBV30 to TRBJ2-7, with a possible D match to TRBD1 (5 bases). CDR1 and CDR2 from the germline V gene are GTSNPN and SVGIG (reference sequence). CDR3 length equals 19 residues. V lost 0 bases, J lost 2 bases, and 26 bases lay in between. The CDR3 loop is CAWSVRGSMERRFPYEQYF. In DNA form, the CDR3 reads TGTGCCTGGAGTGTAAGGGGTTCGATGGAAAGGAGATTCCCCTACGAGCAGTACTTC.

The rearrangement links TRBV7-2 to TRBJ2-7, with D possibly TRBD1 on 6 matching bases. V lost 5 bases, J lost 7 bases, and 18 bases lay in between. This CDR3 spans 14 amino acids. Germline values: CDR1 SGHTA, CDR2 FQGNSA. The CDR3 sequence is CASSGRIQGGEQYF. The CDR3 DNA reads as TGTGCCAGCAGCGGACGGATACAGGGCGGTGAGCAGTACTTC.

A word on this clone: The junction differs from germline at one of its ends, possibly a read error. In DNA, the CDR3 is TGTGCCAGCTTACCACCGCAGAGGGCCGGGGAGCTGTTTTTT. This encodes CASLPPQRAGELFF. The rearrangement links TRBV18 to TRBJ2-2, with D perhaps matching TRBD2 (5 bases). This CDR3 is 14 amino acids long. Germline-derived CDR1 and CDR2 are KGHSH and LQKENI. Variable domain in full (rest from reference TRBV18 and TRBJ2-2): NAGVMQNPRHLVRRRGQEARLRCSPMKGHSHVYWYRQLPEEGLKFMVYLQKENIIDESGMPKERFSAEFPKEGPSILRIQQVVRGDSAAYFCASLPPQRAGELFFGEGSRLTVL.

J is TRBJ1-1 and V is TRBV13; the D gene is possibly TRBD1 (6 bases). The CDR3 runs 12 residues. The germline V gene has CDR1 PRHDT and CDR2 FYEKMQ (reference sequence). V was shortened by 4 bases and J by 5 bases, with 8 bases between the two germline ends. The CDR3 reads CASSSQGTEAFF. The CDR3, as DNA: TGTGCCAGCAGCTCCCAGGGGACTGAAGCTTTCTTT.

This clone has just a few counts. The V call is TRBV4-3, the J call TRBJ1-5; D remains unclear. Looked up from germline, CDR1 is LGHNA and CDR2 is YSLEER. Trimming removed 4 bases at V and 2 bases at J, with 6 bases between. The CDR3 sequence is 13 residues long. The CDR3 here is CASSRGGNQPQHF. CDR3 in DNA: TGCGCCAGCAGCCGGGGAGGCAATCAGCCCCAGCATTTT.

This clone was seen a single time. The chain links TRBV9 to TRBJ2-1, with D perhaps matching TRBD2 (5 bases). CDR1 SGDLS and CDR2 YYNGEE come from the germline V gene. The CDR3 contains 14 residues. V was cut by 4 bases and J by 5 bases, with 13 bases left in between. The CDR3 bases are TGTGCCAGCAGCCGCGGAGCGGCCAACAATGAGCAGTTCTTC. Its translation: CASSRGAANNEQFF.

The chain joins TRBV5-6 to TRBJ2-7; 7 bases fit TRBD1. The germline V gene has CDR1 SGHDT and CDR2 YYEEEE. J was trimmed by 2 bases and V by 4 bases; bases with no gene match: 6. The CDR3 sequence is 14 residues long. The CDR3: CASSAPGTAYEQYF. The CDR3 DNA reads TGTGCCAGCAGCGCCCCCGGGACAGCCTACGAGCAGTACTTC.

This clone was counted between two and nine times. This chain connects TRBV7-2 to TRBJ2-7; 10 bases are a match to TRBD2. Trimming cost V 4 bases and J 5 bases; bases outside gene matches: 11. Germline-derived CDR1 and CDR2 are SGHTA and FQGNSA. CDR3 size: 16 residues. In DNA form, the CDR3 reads TGTGCCAGCAGCTCCCAATCGACTAGCGGGTCGAACGAGCAGTACTTC. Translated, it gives CASSSQSTSGSNEQYF. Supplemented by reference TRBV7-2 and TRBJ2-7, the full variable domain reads GAGVSQSPSNKVTEKGKDVELRCDPISGHTALYWYRQSLGQGLEFLIYFQGNSAPDKSGLPSDRFSAERTGGSVSTLTIQRTQQEDSAVYLCASSSQSTSGSNEQYFGPGTRLTVT.

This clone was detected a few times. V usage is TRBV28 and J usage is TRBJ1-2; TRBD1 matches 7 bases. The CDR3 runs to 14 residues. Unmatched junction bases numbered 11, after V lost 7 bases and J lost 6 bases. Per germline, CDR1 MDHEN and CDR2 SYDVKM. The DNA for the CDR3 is TGTGCCAGCATCTCGACAGGGTTAATTCATGGCTACACCTTC. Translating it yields CASISTGLIHGYTF.

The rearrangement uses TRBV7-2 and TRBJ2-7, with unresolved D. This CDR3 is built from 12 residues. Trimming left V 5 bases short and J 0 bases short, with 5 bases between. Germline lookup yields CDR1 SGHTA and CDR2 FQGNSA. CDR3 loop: CASSLSSYEQYF. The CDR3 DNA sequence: TGTGCCAGCAGCCTAAGCTCCTACGAGCAGTACTTC.

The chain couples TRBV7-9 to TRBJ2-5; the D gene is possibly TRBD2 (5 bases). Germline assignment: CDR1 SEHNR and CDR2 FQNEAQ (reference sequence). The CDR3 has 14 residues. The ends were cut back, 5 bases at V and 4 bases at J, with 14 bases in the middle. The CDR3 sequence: CASSTIGRAETQYF. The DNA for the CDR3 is TGTGCCAGCAGCACCATAGGGAGAGCAGAGACCCAGTACTTC.

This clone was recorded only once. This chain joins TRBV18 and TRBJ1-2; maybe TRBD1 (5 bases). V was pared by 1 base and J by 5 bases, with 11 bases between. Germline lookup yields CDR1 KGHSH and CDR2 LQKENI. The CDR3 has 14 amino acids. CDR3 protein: CASSPLRESYGYTF. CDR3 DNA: TGTGCCAGCTCACCACTCAGGGAAAGTTATGGCTACACCTTC.

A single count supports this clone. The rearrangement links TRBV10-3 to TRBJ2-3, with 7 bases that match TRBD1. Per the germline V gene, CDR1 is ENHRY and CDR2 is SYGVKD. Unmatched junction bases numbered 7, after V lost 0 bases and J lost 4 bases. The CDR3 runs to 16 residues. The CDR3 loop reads CAISESAARGPDTQYF. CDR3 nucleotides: TGTGCCATCAGTGAGTCGGCGGCTAGGGGGCCAGATACGCAGTATTTT.

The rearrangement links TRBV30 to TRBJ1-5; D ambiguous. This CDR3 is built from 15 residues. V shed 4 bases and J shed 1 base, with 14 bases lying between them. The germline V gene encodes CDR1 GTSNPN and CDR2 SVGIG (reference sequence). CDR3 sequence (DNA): TGTGCCTGGACCAACAACCGGGGAAGCAATCAGCCCCAGCATTTT. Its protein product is CAWTNNRGSNQPQHF.

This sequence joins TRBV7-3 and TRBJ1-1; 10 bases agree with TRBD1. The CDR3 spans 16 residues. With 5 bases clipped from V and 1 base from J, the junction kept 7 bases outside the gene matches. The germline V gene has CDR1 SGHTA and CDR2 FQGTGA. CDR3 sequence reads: CASSLGQGGRNTEAFF. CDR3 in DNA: TGTGCCAGCAGCCTCGGACAGGGGGGGCGGAACACTGAAGCTTTCTTT.

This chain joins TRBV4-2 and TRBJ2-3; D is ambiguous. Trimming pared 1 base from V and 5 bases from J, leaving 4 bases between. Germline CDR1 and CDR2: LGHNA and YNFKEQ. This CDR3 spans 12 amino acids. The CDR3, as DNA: TGTGCCAGCAGCCAAGGGCTAGATACGCAGTATTTT. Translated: CASSQGLDTQYF.

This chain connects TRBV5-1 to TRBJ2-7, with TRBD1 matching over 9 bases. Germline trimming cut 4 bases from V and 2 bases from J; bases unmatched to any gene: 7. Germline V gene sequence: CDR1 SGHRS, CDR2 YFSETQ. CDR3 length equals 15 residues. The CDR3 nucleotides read TGCGCCAGCAGCCCCCGGGACAGGGCGACCTACGAGCAGTACTTC. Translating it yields CASSPRDRATYEQYF.

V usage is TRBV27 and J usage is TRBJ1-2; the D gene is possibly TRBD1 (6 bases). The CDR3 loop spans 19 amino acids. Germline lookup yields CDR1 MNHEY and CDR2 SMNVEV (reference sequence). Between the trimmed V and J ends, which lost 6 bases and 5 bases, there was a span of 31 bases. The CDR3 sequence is CASSGAYRRDTPSRYGYTF. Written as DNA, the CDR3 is TGTGCCAGCAGCGGAGCCTATCGACGGGACACCCCTAGTAGATATGGCTACACCTTC.

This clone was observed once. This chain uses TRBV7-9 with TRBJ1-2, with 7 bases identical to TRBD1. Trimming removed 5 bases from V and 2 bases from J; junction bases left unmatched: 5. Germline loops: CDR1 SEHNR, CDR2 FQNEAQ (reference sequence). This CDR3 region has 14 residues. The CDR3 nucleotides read TGTGCCAGCAGCCGGAGGGGACAGAACTATGGCTACACCTTC. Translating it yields CASSRRGQNYGYTF.

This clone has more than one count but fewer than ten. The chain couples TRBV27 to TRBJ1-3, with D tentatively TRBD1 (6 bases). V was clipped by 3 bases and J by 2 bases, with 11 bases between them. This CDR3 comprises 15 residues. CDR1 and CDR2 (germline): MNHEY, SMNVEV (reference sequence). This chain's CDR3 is CASSLGARPGNTIYF. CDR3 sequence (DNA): TGTGCCAGCAGTTTGGGGGCCAGGCCTGGAAACACCATATATTTT.

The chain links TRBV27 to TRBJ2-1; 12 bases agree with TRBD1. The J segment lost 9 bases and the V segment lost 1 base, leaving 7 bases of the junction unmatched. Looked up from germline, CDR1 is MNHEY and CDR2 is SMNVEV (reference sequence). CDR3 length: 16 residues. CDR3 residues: CASSLYWDRGQGEQFF. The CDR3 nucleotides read TGTGCCAGCAGTTTATATTGGGACAGGGGGCAAGGTGAGCAGTTCTTC.

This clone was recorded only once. The CDR3 here is CASSMILTSGLNTGELFF. The CDR3 DNA is TGTGCCAGTAGTATGATCCTGACTAGCGGTCTGAACACCGGGGAGCTGTTTTTT. The rearrangement joins TRBV19 to TRBJ2-2, with 9 bases lining up with TRBD2. CDR1 is LNHDA, CDR2 SQIVND, per germline (reference sequence). J lost 1 base, V lost 3 bases, and 9 bases had no gene match. This CDR3 has 18 amino acids.

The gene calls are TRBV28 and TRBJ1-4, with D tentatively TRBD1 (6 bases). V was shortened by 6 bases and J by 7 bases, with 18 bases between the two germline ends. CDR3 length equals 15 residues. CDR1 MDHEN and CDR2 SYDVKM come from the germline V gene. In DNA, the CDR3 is TGTGCCAGCAGCCCCCGGGACAATTACAGTGAAAAACTGTTTTTT. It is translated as CASSPRDNYSEKLFF.